This entry is about one TCR beta chain. The target antigen is unknown. These data are taken from a study of cytomegalovirus exposure and HLA in healthy donors. General study findings and limits: In vitro confirmation showed a few CMV-associated chains to be CMV antigen specific. Cytomegalovirus status was reportedly diagnosed by the classifier with high sensitivity and specificity.

With 60 Vbeta and 13 Jbeta primers, the PCR was carried out. Measured with immunoSEQ multiplex PCR; TCRdb has only the in-frame clones, and not every one. The profile covers over 90,000 clones, with more than 75% appearing a single time and 10% to 13% taken by the ten largest. Sequenced: PBMCs. This clonotype was obtained from a woman aged 18-29 years in good health and CMV-seropositive.

CDR3 nucleotides: TGTGCCAGCAGCGTAGGAACAGGGGGCAATGAAAAACTGTTTTTT. This encodes CASSVGTGGNEKLFF. The V call is TRBV9, the J call TRBJ1-4; 9 bases line up with TRBD1. Germline CDR1 SGDLS, CDR2 YYNGEE. V trimming: 0 bases; J trimming: 5 bases; junction bases outside the gene matches: 2. The CDR3 runs 15 residues. Full variable domain (missing parts from reference TRBV9 and TRBJ1-4): DSGVTQTPKHLITATGQRVTLRCSPRSGDLSVYWYQQSLDQGLQFLIQYYNGEERAKGNILERFSAQQFPDLHSELNLSSLELGDSALYFCASSVGTGGNEKLFFGSGTQLSVL.